This T cell receptor beta chain emerged from a study of T-cell reconstitution after alpha-beta-depleted transplantation in children. The V gene's germline CDR1 is LNHNV and CDR2 YYDKDF (reference sequence). This CDR3 has 14 residues. J lost 4 bases, V lost 6 bases, and 7 bases had no gene match. General study results and limits: Reportedly, only several hundred clones from non-depleted graft cells drove alpha-beta T-cell counts at about two months. Surviving recipient T cells and intrathymic progenitors accounted for some patients' high TCRbeta diversity at day 60. Hyperexpanded clones declined; after one year, newly produced T cells mostly supplied diversity.

Regarding this clonotype: Its specificity is unknown.

As it was prepared, the TCRbeta library received unique molecular identifiers. TCRdb processed the PCR reads anew with MiXCR; each CDR3 protein has one entry. The sample comprises some 600,000 distinct CDR3 sequences, 10% to 15% of which are singletons, and approximately 2% rests with the top ten. The source is a male patient between 5 and 17 years old who had a stem cell transplant for acute myeloid leukemia, so the T cells may come from the graft donor. The material was PBMCs, mostly from graft donor cells, obtained 360 days after TCRalphabeta/CD19-depleted stem cell transplant. The chain employs TRBV15 and TRBJ2-7; the match to TRBD2 covers 9 bases. The CDR3 nucleotides read TGTGCCACCAGGGAGCGGGAGGAATGGTACGAGCAGTACTTC. This codes for CATREREEWYEQYF.